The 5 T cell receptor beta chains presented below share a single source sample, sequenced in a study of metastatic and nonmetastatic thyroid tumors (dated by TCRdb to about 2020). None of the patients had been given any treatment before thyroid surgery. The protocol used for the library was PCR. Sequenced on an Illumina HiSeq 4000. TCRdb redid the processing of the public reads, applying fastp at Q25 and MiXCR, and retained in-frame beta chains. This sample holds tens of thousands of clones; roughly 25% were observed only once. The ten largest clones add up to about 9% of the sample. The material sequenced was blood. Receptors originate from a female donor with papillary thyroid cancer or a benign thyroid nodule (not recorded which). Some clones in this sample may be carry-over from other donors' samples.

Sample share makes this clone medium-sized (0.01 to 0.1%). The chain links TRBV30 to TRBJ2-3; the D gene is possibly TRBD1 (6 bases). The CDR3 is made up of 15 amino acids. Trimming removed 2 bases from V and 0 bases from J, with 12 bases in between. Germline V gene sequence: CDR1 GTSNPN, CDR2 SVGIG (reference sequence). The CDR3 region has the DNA TGTGCCTGGAGTCCTGGGGGCCTTAGCACAGATACGCAGTATTTT. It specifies CAWSPGGLSTDTQYF.

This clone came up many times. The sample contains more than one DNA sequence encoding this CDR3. CDR3 protein: CASSPPGQGSDTQYF. CDR3 DNA: TGTGCCAGCTCACCACCGGGACAGGGCAGTGATACGCAGTATTTT. The chain carries TRBV18 and TRBJ2-3, with TRBD1 matching over 9 bases. The V gene end was trimmed by 0 bases and the J gene end by 6 bases; junction bases not matched to a gene: 4. CDR3 length: 15 amino acids. Germline V gives CDR1 KGHSH, CDR2 LQKENI.

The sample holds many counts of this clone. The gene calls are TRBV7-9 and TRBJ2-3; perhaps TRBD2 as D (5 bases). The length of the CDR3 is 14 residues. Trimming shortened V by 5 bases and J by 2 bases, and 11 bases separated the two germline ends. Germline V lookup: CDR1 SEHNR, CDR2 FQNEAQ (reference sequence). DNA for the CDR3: TGTGCCAGCAGCCCTCCCGGGGACACAGATACGCAGTATTTT. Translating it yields CASSPPGDTDTQYF.

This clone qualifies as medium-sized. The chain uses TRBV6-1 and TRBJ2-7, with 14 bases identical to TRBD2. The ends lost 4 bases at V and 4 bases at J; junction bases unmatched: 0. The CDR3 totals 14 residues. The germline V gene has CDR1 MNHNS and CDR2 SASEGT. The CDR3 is CASSGLAGGYEQYF. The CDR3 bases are TGTGCCAGCAGTGGACTAGCGGGAGGGTACGAGCAGTACTTC.

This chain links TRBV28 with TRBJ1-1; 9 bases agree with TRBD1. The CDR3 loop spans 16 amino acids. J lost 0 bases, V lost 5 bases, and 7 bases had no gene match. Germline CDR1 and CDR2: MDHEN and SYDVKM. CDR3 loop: CASSLQGALLNTEAFF. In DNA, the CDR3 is TGTGCCAGCAGTCTACAGGGGGCCCTTCTGAACACTGAAGCTTTCTTT.